A single sample is the source of the 26 T cell receptor beta chains below, sequenced in a study of blood T cell repertoires in COVID-19. Some clones are missing from TCRdb's copy, which holds only in-frame ones; the method was immunoSEQ multiplex PCR. The data contain about 68,000 clones, about nine tenths of them singletons. The sequencing input was peripheral blood. The receptor source for this set is a man in his fifties or sixties with active COVID-19.

The V and J genes are TRBV15 and TRBJ2-7, with a tentative D call TRBD1 (5 bases). Germline V gives CDR1 LNHNV, CDR2 YYDKDF (reference sequence). The CDR3 length is 14 residues. V shed 1 base and J shed 5 bases, with 12 bases lying between them. CDR3: CATSRGGVRDEQYF. The DNA of the CDR3 is TGTGCCACCAGCAGAGGAGGAGTCAGGGACGAGCAGTACTTC.

On this clone itself: Other nucleotide sequences in the sample specify the same CDR3. The chain uses TRBV19 and TRBJ1-1; weak D call: TRBD1 (5 bases). V dropped 1 base and J dropped 1 base, with 7 bases sitting between them. CDR1 LNHDA and CDR2 SQIVND come from the germline V gene (reference sequence). The CDR3 sequence is 14 residues long. The CDR3 loop reads CASSIGQGNTEAFF. CDR3 in DNA: TGTGCCAGTAGTATAGGTCAGGGGAACACTGAAGCTTTCTTT.

CDR3: CASSLPRTSGSVAEQFF. The DNA for the CDR3 is TGTGCCAGCAGCCTACCCCGGACTAGCGGGAGTGTCGCTGAGCAGTTCTTC. The V gene is TRBV28, the J gene TRBJ2-1; 13 bases are a match to TRBD2. The CDR3 runs to 17 residues. Germline V gene data show CDR1 as MDHEN and CDR2 as SYDVKM. Losses at the gene ends were 6 bases for V and 9 bases for J; bases not matched to a gene: 14.

V is TRBV7-6 and J is TRBJ1-4; 7 bases line up with TRBD1. The junction had 7 bases not matched to a gene; V was cut back by 1 base and J by 8 bases. CDR1 and CDR2 from the germline V gene are SGHVS and FNYEAQ. There are 15 residues in the CDR3. The CDR3 reads CASSLETGRFEKLFF. The CDR3 DNA reads TGTGCCAGCAGCTTAGAGACAGGGCGGTTCGAAAAACTGTTTTTT.

The rearrangement uses TRBV19 and TRBJ2-2; 7 bases map to TRBD2. This CDR3 has 15 amino acids. Per germline, CDR1 LNHDA and CDR2 SQIVND (reference sequence). V lost 5 bases, J lost 7 bases, and 10 bases stayed unmatched. The CDR3 region has the DNA TGTGCCAGTAGTTCCCGGGGGAGGGTTGGCGGGGAGCTGTTTTTT. Translation gives CASSSRGRVGGELFF.

The CDR3 is CASGGQGAGDYGYTF. As DNA, the CDR3 is TGTGCCAGTGGAGGACAGGGGGCAGGAGACTATGGCTACACCTTC. This chain links TRBV19 with TRBJ1-2; 11 nucleotides line up with TRBD1. The CDR3 consists of 15 residues. V gave up 8 bases and J gave up 3 bases; unmatched junction bases: 8. CDR1 LNHDA and CDR2 SQIVND come from the germline V gene (reference sequence).

The chain recombines TRBV28 with TRBJ2-7; 7 bases are a match to TRBD1. This CDR3 region has 13 residues. J lost 8 bases, V lost 2 bases, and 6 bases had no gene match. Germline assignment: CDR1 MDHEN and CDR2 SYDVKM. The CDR3 bases are TGTGCCAGCAGTTTAGGGAACAGGGGCCAGCAGTACTTC. Translated, it gives CASSLGNRGQQYF.

The chain carries TRBV4-1 and TRBJ2-7; 7 positions agree with TRBD1. Germline V gene sequence: CDR1 MGHRA, CDR2 YSYEKL. The CDR3 sequence is 15 residues long. V shed 2 bases, J shed 0 bases, and the junction held 4 bases outside the gene matches. Written as DNA, the CDR3 is TGCGCCAGCAGCCAACCGACAGGGACCTCCTACGAGCAGTACTTC. Its translation: CASSQPTGTSYEQYF.

The CDR3 coding sequence is TGTGCCAGCAGCTTGTTGACAGGAGGACCCTATGGCTACACCTTC. Amino acids: CASSLLTGGPYGYTF. The V and J genes are TRBV5-6 and TRBJ1-2, with D tentatively TRBD1 (6 bases). The CDR3 covers 15 residues. CDR1 and CDR2 (germline): SGHDT, YYEEEE. Trimming took 1 base from V and 4 from J, leaving 14 bases between them.

The V gene is TRBV27, the J gene TRBJ1-6; unclear D gene. The V end was cut by 3 bases, the J end by 0 bases, with 18 bases between. Germline CDR1 MNHEY, CDR2 SMNVEV (reference sequence). This CDR3 contains 19 residues. The DNA of the CDR3 is TGTGCCAGCAGTTTCGCTCCCCGGGGATGGAGCTCCTATAATTCACCCCTCCACTTT. As protein: CASSFAPRGWSSYNSPLHF.

This clone was observed at least ten times. The V and J genes are TRBV9 and TRBJ2-2, with 7 nucleotides matching TRBD2. V lost 3 bases and J lost 0; bases outside the gene matches: 5. This CDR3 is 16 amino acids long. Germline values: CDR1 SGDLS, CDR2 YYNGEE. The CDR3 region is CASSALASANTGELFF. CDR3 sequence (DNA): TGTGCCAGCAGCGCACTAGCGTCAGCGAACACCGGGGAGCTGTTTTTT.

CDR3 in DNA: TGTGCCAGCAGCTTGTTTGGCAGGGGCACTGAAGCTTTCTTT. This encodes CASSLFGRGTEAFF. V gene TRBV5-5 combines with J gene TRBJ1-1; tentative D call: TRBD1 (6 bases). Germline CDR1 SGHKS, CDR2 YYEKEE (reference sequence). This CDR3 has 14 amino acids. Trimming shortened V by 1 base and J by 4 bases, and 11 bases separated the two germline ends.

This sequence joins TRBV7-2 and TRBJ2-1, with 8 positions matching TRBD1. CDR1 is SGHTA, CDR2 FQGNSA, per germline. The CDR3 spans 14 residues. V trimming: 5 bases; J trimming: 5 bases; junction bases outside the gene matches: 5. The CDR3 DNA reads as TGTGCCAGCAGCCCGCGGACAGGGAACAATGAGCAGTTCTTC. Translated: CASSPRTGNNEQFF.

The chain combines TRBV9 with TRBJ2-1, with 9 bases that match TRBD2. Per the germline V gene, CDR1 is SGDLS and CDR2 is YYNGEE. CDR3 length equals 16 residues. V lost 0 bases to trimming and J lost 4 bases; unmatched junction nucleotides: 5. The CDR3 spells CASSVAQRGAYNEQFF. DNA for the CDR3: TGTGCCAGCAGCGTAGCTCAGCGGGGGGCTTACAATGAGCAGTTCTTC.

V usage is TRBV7-2 and J usage is TRBJ2-1, with 11 nucleotides matching TRBD2. V lost 2 bases and J lost 9; bases outside the gene matches: 6. The germline gives CDR1 SGHTA, CDR2 FQGNSA. This CDR3 has 15 amino acids. The CDR3 region is CASSLTSGSVAEQFF. CDR3 bases: TGTGCCAGCAGCTTAACTAGCGGGAGTGTAGCTGAGCAGTTCTTC.

This clone was detected once. The V call is TRBV9, the J call TRBJ2-5; TRBD2 matches 10 bases. Germline-derived CDR1 and CDR2 are SGDLS and YYNGEE. The CDR3 runs 15 residues. Unmatched junction bases numbered 7, after V lost 3 bases and J lost 5 bases. CDR3 nucleotide sequence: TGTGCCAGCAGCGGGCCGGCTAGCGGGGGTGAGACCCAGTACTTC. Its protein product is CASSGPASGGETQYF.

This clone occurred a few times. This chain links TRBV5-4 with TRBJ2-7; D perhaps matches TRBD2 (7 bases). The CDR3 totals 13 residues. Trimming pared 0 bases from V and 6 bases from J, leaving 10 bases between. Germline values: CDR1 SGHNT, CDR2 YYREEE (reference sequence). For the CDR3, the DNA is TGTGCCAGCAGCTTGGGGGGGGGCGGCGAGCAGTACTTC. Translation: CASSLGGGGEQYF.

The rearrangement links TRBV5-1 to TRBJ1-1; 9 bases fit TRBD1. The CDR3 covers 14 residues. V lost 8 bases and J lost 3; bases outside the gene matches: 8. From germline, CDR1 is SGHRS and CDR2 YFSETQ. The CDR3 DNA reads TGCGCCAGTGGGGTGACAGGGGGGGACACTGAAGCTTTCTTT. Its protein product is CASGVTGGDTEAFF. Together with reference TRBV5-1 and TRBJ1-1, the CDR3 gives the full variable domain: KAGVTQTPRYLIKTRGQQVTLSCSPISGHRSVSWYQQTPGQGLQFLFEYFSETQRNKGNFPGRFSGRQFSNSRSEMNVSTLELGDSALYLCASGVTGGDTEAFFGQGTRLTVV.

This chain uses TRBV27 with TRBJ2-3; possibly TRBD2 for D (6 bases). Per the germline V gene, CDR1 is MNHEY and CDR2 is SMNVEV (reference sequence). V was clipped by 6 bases and J by 10 bases, with 14 bases between them. CDR3 length: 12 amino acids. The DNA of the CDR3 is TGTGCCAGCAGCACCGCGGGGCACGCGCAGTATTTT. Protein sequence: CASSTAGHAQYF.

This sequence joins TRBV19 and TRBJ1-1, with 7 bases lining up with TRBD1. Per germline, CDR1 LNHDA and CDR2 SQIVND (reference sequence). Trimming at V came to 3 bases and at J to 0 bases, leaving 4 bases not matched to a gene. This CDR3 has 15 amino acids. The CDR3 reads CASSMSRGMNTEAFF. The CDR3, as DNA: TGTGCCAGTAGTATGAGCAGGGGGATGAACACTGAAGCTTTCTTT.

The chain is built from TRBV28 and TRBJ1-2, with 7 bases lining up with TRBD1. Germline CDR1 MDHEN, CDR2 SYDVKM. The CDR3 totals 13 residues. The trim removed 8 bases at V and 3 bases at J, leaving 6 bases unmatched. CDR3 region: CASGRGLDYGYTF. The CDR3 region has the DNA TGTGCCAGCGGCAGGGGGTTAGACTATGGCTACACCTTC.

This clone was found once. This chain links TRBV6-2 or TRBV6-3 with TRBJ2-7; TRBD2 matches 7 bases. The CDR3 contains 15 residues. The V gene's germline CDR1 is MNHEY and CDR2 SVGEGT. V lost 5 bases and J lost 2; bases outside the gene matches: 9. The CDR3, as DNA: TGTGCCAGCAGTACCCTTCGGAGCGGGGCCTACGAGCAGTACTTC. Amino acids: CASSTLRSGAYEQYF.

The J gene is TRBJ2-1, the V gene TRBV28, with D tentatively TRBD2 (6 bases). The CDR3 length is 12 residues. CDR1 MDHEN and CDR2 SYDVKM come from the germline V gene. V was pared by 6 bases and J by 10 bases, with 13 bases between. The CDR3 sequence: CASRGGIKEQFF. CDR3 DNA sequence: TGTGCCAGCAGAGGCGGGATCAAAGAGCAGTTCTTC.

This clone was counted a single time. The chain uses TRBV5-1 and TRBJ2-3, with TRBD2 matching over 8 bases. With 2 bases clipped from V and 3 bases from J, the junction kept 5 bases outside the gene matches. The CDR3 is made up of 15 amino acids. Germline V lookup: CDR1 SGHRS, CDR2 YFSETQ. This CDR3 reads CASSFPGGGTDTQYF. CDR3 in DNA: TGCGCCAGCAGCTTTCCCGGGGGGGGGACAGATACGCAGTATTTT.

The V call is TRBV29-1, the J call TRBJ2-7, with TRBD1 matching over 11 bases. The CDR3 spans 13 residues. V lost 6 bases and J lost 2; bases outside the gene matches: 3. Germline-derived CDR1 and CDR2 are SQVTM and ANQGSEA. CDR3: CSVGTGGTYEQYF. The CDR3 DNA follows: TGCAGCGTAGGGACAGGGGGTACCTACGAGCAGTACTTC.

This rearrangement joins TRBV28 to TRBJ1-1; 7 bases align to TRBD1. This CDR3 has 14 amino acids. Looked up from germline, CDR1 is MDHEN and CDR2 is SYDVKM. V lost 5 bases to trimming and J lost 4 bases; unmatched junction nucleotides: 7. The CDR3 DNA reads as TGTGCCAGCAGTCCACCTCGACAGGGCACTGAAGCTTTCTTT. This translates into CASSPPRQGTEAFF. The variable domain in full, completed from reference TRBV28 and TRBJ1-1, reads DVKVTQSSRYLVKRTGEKVFLECVQDMDHENMFWYRQDPGLGLRLIYFSYDVKMKEKGDIPEGYSVSREKKERFSLILESASTNQTSMYLCASSPPRQGTEAFFGQGTRLTVV.